This T cell receptor beta chain was found in a study of shared clonotypes between healthy human individuals. Study conclusions and caveats: Sample collection involved blood only; tissue repertoires are likely different. Lower generation probabilities were found for non-shared clonotypes than for those shared by all four donors.

Note on this clone: Its target is not known.

The naive CD8 fraction comprised CD45RO-negative cells positively selected for CCR7 and excluded terminally differentiated effector memory CD45RA+ cells. CDR1 and CDR2 from the germline V gene are SGHNT and YYREEE (reference sequence). Trimming took off 4 bases at V and 8 bases at J, with 15 bases between the two ends. CDR3 length: 13 amino acids. The table came from immunoSEQ multiplex PCR; TCRdb's copy has only in-frame clones and leaves some out. The table shows about 2.1 million clones, with about 93% occurring only once. The V call is TRBV5-4, the J call TRBJ1-2, with D maybe TRBD1 (5 bases). The sequenced material came from naive CD8+ T cells from PBMCs. The source of this sequence is a man between 18 and 35 years old in good health. Some clones in this sample may be carry-over from other donors' samples. CDR3 sequence: CASSQRRGEGYTF. The DNA for the CDR3 is TGTGCCAGCAGCCAGCGCCGGGGCGAAGGCTACACCTTC.